Sequencing of this TCR beta chain was carried out in a study of T cell changes during pregnancy in multiple sclerosis. This CDR3 has 16 amino acids. The V and J ends lost 4 bases and 2 bases respectively, with 15 bases between them. CDR1 and CDR2 (germline): MNHNS, SASEGT. Assay used: immunoSEQ multiplex PCR; TCRdb lists only in-frame clones, some missing. The table lists 84,000 or so clones, roughly 93% of them singletons, with 2% to 3% in the top ten. This sequence joins TRBV6-1 and TRBJ1-3; D is unresolved. Material: peripheral blood, obtained in the third trimester of pregnancy. This TCR was sampled from a female donor with multiple sclerosis, enrolled in a pregnancy study. The CDR3 loop is CASSGTVPVPGNTIYF. As DNA, the CDR3 is TGTGCCAGCAGTGGTACAGTACCGGTGCCTGGAAACACCATATATTTT.